The TCR beta chain described here comes from a study of T cell repertoires in ileal Crohn's disease. Study results and limitations: All patients with clonality above 26.8% had endoscopic recurrence. Mucosal expansions were suggested to be mainly CD8 T cells.

About this clone itself: Antigen unknown.

Clones were sequenced by immunoSEQ multiplex PCR, and TCRdb holds only the in-frame ones, with some missing. The sample shows about 1,700 clones, about 81% of them seen only once. V dropped 0 bases and J dropped 4; count of bases not matched to a gene: 5. Germline V gene data show CDR1 as SGHRS and CDR2 as YFSETQ. The CDR3 length is 16 residues. This receptor was taken from an adult with Crohn's disease. Sequencing was carried out using ileal tissue. The V gene is TRBV5-1, the J gene TRBJ1-4; TRBD1 matches 8 bases. The CDR3 loop is CASSLGTDRVNEKLFF. The CDR3 DNA follows: TGCGCCAGCAGCTTGGGGACGGACAGGGTTAATGAAAAACTGTTTTTT.